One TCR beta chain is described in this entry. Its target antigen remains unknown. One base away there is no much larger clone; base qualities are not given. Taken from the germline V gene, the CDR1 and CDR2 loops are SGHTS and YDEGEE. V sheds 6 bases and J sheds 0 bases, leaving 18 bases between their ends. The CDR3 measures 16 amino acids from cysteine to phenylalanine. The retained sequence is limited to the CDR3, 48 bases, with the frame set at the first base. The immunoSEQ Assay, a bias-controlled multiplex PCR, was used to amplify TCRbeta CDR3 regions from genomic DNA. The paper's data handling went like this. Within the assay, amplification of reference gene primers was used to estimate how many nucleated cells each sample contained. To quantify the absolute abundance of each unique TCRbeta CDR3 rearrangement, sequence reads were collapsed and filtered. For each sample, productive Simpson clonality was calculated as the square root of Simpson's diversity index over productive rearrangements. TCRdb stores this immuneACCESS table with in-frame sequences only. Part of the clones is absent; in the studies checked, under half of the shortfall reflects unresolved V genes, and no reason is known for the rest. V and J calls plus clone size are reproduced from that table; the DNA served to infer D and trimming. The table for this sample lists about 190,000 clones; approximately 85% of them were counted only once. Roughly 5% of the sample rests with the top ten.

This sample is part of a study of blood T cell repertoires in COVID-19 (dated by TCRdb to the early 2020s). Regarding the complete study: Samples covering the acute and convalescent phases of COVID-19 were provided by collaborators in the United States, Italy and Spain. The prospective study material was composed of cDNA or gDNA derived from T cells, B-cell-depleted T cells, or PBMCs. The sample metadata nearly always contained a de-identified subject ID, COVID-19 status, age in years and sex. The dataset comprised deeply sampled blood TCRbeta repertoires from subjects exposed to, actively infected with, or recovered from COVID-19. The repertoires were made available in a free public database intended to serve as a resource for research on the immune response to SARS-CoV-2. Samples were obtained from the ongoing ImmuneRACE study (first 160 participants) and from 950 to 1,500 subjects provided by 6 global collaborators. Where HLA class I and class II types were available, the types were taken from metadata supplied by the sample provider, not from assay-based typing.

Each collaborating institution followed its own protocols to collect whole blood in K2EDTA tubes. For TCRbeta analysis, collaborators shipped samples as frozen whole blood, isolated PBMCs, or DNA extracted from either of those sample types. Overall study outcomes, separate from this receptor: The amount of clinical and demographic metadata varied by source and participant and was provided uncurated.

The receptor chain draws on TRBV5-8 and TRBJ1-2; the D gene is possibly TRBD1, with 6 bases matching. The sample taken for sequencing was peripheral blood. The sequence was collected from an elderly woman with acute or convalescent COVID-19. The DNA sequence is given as TGTGCCAGCAAGAGAACAGGGAACCTAGCTAACTATGGCTACACCTTC. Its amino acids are CASKRTGNLANYGYTF. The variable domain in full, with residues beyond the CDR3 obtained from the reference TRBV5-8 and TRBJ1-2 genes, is EAGVTQSPTHLIKTRGQQATLRCSPISGHTSVYWYQQALGLGLQFLLWYDEGEERNRGNFPPRFSGRQFPNYSSELNVNALELEDSALYLCASKRTGNLANYGYTFGSGTRLTVV.